These 5 T cell receptor beta chains were sequenced from one sample in a study of CD8+CD57+ T cells in acquired aplastic anemia. Investigators profiled TCR beta VDJ and CDR3 from genomic DNA template. TCRdb fed the reads into MiXCR, producing one record per CDR3 protein. The sample gives approximately 170,000 distinct CDR3 sequences, less than 50% of which show up once; 3.2% is in the top ten. Whoever was chosen for sequencing had shown CD8+CD57+ cell expansion by flow cytometry. Sequenced material: sorted CD4+, CD8+, or CD8+CD57+ T cells (not recorded which) from PBMCs. The receptors come from a human donor with aplastic anemia.

This clonotype was seen ten or more times. V is TRBV9 and J is TRBJ1-3; D might be TRBD1 (5 bases). Germline V CDR1 and CDR2: SGDLS, YYNGEE. The CDR3 totals 15 residues. Trimming took 0 bases from V and 7 from J, leaving 14 bases between them. The CDR3 protein is CASSVDPGLENTIYF. In DNA, the CDR3 is TGTGCCAGCAGCGTAGATCCAGGGTTAGAGAACACCATATATTTT.

This clonotype was recorded at least ten times. The chain couples TRBV5-1 to TRBJ1-3; D unclear. The CDR3 loop spans 15 amino acids. CDR1 is SGHRS and CDR2 is YFSETQ in the germline V gene. Trimming took 0 bases from V and 4 from J, leaving 11 bases between them. CDR3 sequence (DNA): TGCGCCAGCAGCTTGGACGCGGTGCCCGGAAACACCATATATTTT. Protein sequence: CASSLDAVPGNTIYF.

This clonotype has only a few counts. The chain employs TRBV7-2 and TRBJ1-4; no firm D call. CDR1 and CDR2 from the germline V gene are SGHTA and FQGNSA. This CDR3 region has 15 residues. Trimming took off 4 bases at V and 0 bases at J, with 9 bases between the two ends. The CDR3 nucleotides read TGTGCCAGCAGCTCCCGAGTTGCAACTAATGAAAAACTGTTTTTT. Residues: CASSSRVATNEKLFF.

This clonotype was seen many times. The chain is built from TRBV7-2 and TRBJ2-1, with 12 bases lining up with TRBD2. The CDR3 loop spans 16 amino acids. The germline gives CDR1 SGHTA, CDR2 FQGNSA. V dropped 1 base and J dropped 4; count of bases not matched to a gene: 2. In DNA form, the CDR3 reads TGTGCCAGCAGCTTAGGGGGACTAGCGGGTTACAATGAGCAGTTCTTC. It is translated as CASSLGGLAGYNEQFF.

This rearrangement joins TRBV29-1 to TRBJ1-1, with TRBD1 as a possible D gene (5 bases). Looked up from germline, CDR1 is SQVTM and CDR2 is ANQGSEA. The CDR3 contains 14 residues. The V end lost 6 bases, the J end lost 1 base, and 15 bases lay between the germline ends. CDR3 sequence reads: CSVPTVTANTEAFF. The CDR3 DNA follows: TGCAGCGTACCAACGGTGACAGCGAACACTGAAGCTTTCTTT.